The sample holds many counts of the clone carrying this TCR beta chain. This sample stems from a study of HIV-infected patients and healthy controls. From the 5' RACE reads, TCRdb called clonotypes with MiXCR, one entry per CDR3 protein. The table records 15,000 to 20,000 distinct CDR3 sequences, roughly 15% of them present only once. The sequence was collected from a human donor in good health. Material: CD8+ T cells from blood.

The CDR3 region has the DNA TGTGCCAGCAGCCAATCACCGAGCTCCTACAATGAGCAGTTCTTC. It specifies CASSQSPSSYNEQFF. The chain uses TRBV14 and TRBJ2-1; no definite D call. CDR3 size: 15 residues. V gave up 2 bases and J gave up 0 bases, with 8 bases separating them. Germline CDR1 reads SGHDN; CDR2 reads FVKESK.